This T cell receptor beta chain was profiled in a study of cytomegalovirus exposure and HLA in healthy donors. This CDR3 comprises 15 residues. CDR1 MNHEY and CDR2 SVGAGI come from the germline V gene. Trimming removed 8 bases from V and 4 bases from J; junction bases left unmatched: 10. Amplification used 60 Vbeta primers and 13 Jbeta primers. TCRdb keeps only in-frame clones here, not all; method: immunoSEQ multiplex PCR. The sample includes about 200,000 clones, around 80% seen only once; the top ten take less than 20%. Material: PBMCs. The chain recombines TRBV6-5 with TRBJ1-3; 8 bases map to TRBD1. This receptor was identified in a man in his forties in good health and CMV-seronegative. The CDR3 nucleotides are TGTGCCAGCGGGGCAGGGGGCGCGGGAGGAAACACCATATATTTT. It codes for CASGAGGAGGNTIYF.